These 23 T cell receptor beta chains came from one sample sequenced in a study of PD-1 blockade in classical Hodgkin lymphoma (dated by TCRdb to the early 2020s). The label giving this sample's time point can be read as: cycle 2 day 1 (C2D1) of nivolumab. Every trial patient had relapsed following autologous stem cell transplantation, and prior brentuximab vedotin exposure was what differed among cohorts A, B and C. The method was the immunoSEQ multiplex PCR assay. Imported from immuneACCESS, the table was reduced by TCRdb to in-frame sequences with V and J called. These copies leave out some clones; in studies compared against another copy, an unresolved V gene accounts for under half, and the cause of the remainder is not known. The sample table shows around 91,000 clones, and 81% are seen once. 15% to 20% of the sample is taken by the ten largest. Sequenced here: peripheral blood mononuclear cells (PBMCs), sampled before the second cycle of nivolumab. These TCRs come from a human donor with classical Hodgkin lymphoma.

The chain couples TRBV5-1 to TRBJ2-1, with a tentative D call TRBD1 (7 bases). CDR3 length: 14 amino acids. The germline V and J ends were trimmed by 4 bases and 2 bases, with 10 bases remaining between them. CDR1 is SGHRS and CDR2 is YFSETQ in the germline V gene. The CDR3, as DNA: TGCGCCAGCAGCGCGGGACAGCCCTACAATGAGCAGTTCTTC. It codes for CASSAGQPYNEQFF.

The rearrangement links TRBV4-3 to TRBJ2-2; D is unresolved. V dropped 0 bases and J dropped 6 bases, with 8 bases sitting between them. This CDR3 is 14 amino acids long. The V gene's germline CDR1 is LGHNA and CDR2 YSLEER. The CDR3: CASSQDLVAGELFF. The DNA of the CDR3 is TGCGCCAGCAGCCAAGATCTTGTGGCCGGGGAGCTGTTTTTT.

The chain has TRBV10-3 and TRBJ2-1; D might be TRBD1 or TRBD2, each matching 6 bases. The germline gives CDR1 ENHRY, CDR2 SYGVKD. The V gene lost 4 bases and the J gene lost 2 bases, with 15 bases spanning the gap. This CDR3 is built from 16 residues. This CDR3 reads CAISGRGEWAYNEQFF. Written as DNA, the CDR3 is TGTGCCATCAGTGGAAGGGGGGAATGGGCCTACAATGAGCAGTTCTTC.

This clone rates as medium-sized. The chain uses TRBV10-1 and TRBJ1-1; D not resolved. Germline loops: CDR1 WNHNN, CDR2 SYGVQD (reference sequence). The CDR3 has 11 residues. The V end lost 3 bases, the J end lost 8 bases, and 7 bases lay between the germline ends. The CDR3 coding sequence is TGCGCCAGCAGTGACGGGGAAGAAGCTTTCTTT. Translated: CASSDGEEAFF.

The chain carries TRBV21-1 and TRBJ2-1; the table's D call, TRBD2, was not checked against the DNA. TRBV21-1 is marked as a pseudogene. The CDR3 runs 14 residues. For the CDR3, the DNA is TGTGCCAGCAGCAATCCTAGCGGAGGGGATGAGCAGTTCTTC. Its protein product is CASSNPSGGDEQFF.

V gene TRBV15 combines with J gene TRBJ2-1; 13 nucleotides agree with TRBD2. Looked up from germline, CDR1 is LNHNV and CDR2 is YYDKDF (reference sequence). Trimming took 4 bases from V and 5 from J; bases not matched to a gene: 11. This CDR3 comprises 18 residues. CDR3 protein: CATSKELPGLAGNNEQFF. Here the CDR3 DNA reads TGTGCCACCAGCAAGGAGTTACCGGGACTAGCGGGAAACAATGAGCAGTTCTTC.

The chain is built from TRBV5-4 and TRBJ1-2; maybe TRBD1 (5 bases). Trimming left V 3 bases short and J 5 bases short, with 17 bases between. Germline CDR1 reads SGHNT; CDR2 reads YYREEE (reference sequence). This CDR3 has 15 residues. CDR3 sequence: CASSSRNGDAYGYTF. DNA of the CDR3: TGTGCCAGCAGCTCGAGGAATGGGGACGCTTATGGCTACACCTTC.

The chain employs TRBV7-4 and TRBJ1-2, with TRBD1 as a possible D gene (5 bases). This CDR3 has 13 residues. Germline lookup yields CDR1 SGHVT and CDR2 SQSDAQ. V dropped 6 bases and J dropped 5 bases, with 13 bases sitting between them. In DNA, the CDR3 is TGTGCCAGCAGACAGGCGGTGTGGTATGGCTACACCTTC. As protein: CASRQAVWYGYTF.

The chain recombines TRBV7-2 with TRBJ2-1; TRBD2 aligns across 7 bases. The CDR3 length is 16 residues. Germline CDR1 is SGHTA and CDR2 is FQGNSA. V lost 0 bases and J lost 3; bases outside the gene matches: 5. CDR3 region: CASSLALGLIYNEQFF. As DNA, the CDR3 is TGTGCCAGCAGCTTAGCCTTGGGACTAATCTACAATGAGCAGTTCTTC.

The chain is built from TRBV18 and TRBJ2-2; TRBD1 matches 7 bases. Germline CDR1 reads KGHSH; CDR2 reads LQKENI. The CDR3 runs to 15 residues. The junction had 4 bases not matched to a gene; V was cut back by 2 bases and J by 4 bases. The CDR3 sequence is CASSPSRGFTGELFF. CDR3 in DNA: TGTGCCAGCTCACCATCCAGGGGGTTCACCGGGGAGCTGTTTTTT.

In its sample, this clone was seen once. V and J are TRBV15 and TRBJ1-4; D uncertain. This CDR3 is built from 13 residues. V lost 1 base, J lost 6 bases, and 6 bases lay in between. Looked up from germline, CDR1 is LNHNV and CDR2 is YYDKDF (reference sequence). CDR3 bases: TGTGCCACCAGCAGAGGGGAGGATGAAAAACTGTTTTTT. It is translated as CATSRGEDEKLFF.

The chain carries TRBV28 and TRBJ1-4; a weak D match, TRBD1 (5 bases). The V gene's germline CDR1 is MDHEN and CDR2 SYDVKM. The CDR3 runs to 15 residues. V lost 5 bases and J 2 bases, leaving 12 bases between the germline ends. The CDR3 DNA reads as TGTGCCAGCAGTGACCCGGGGGTCACTAATGAAAAACTGTTTTTT. Translated: CASSDPGVTNEKLFF.

This rearrangement joins TRBV5-4 to TRBJ1-2; D is uncertain. V dropped 4 bases and J dropped 8 bases, with 21 bases sitting between them. CDR1 SGHNT and CDR2 YYREEE come from the germline V gene (reference sequence). The CDR3 is made up of 15 amino acids. The CDR3 is CASSDPRAAGLGYTF. The CDR3 DNA follows: TGTGCCAGCAGCGACCCCCGGGCCGCGGGCCTCGGCTACACCTTC.

The chain links TRBV7-8 to TRBJ2-1; D call uncertain. CDR1 and CDR2 from the germline V gene are SGHVS and FQNEAQ. V dropped 3 bases and J dropped 3 bases, with 6 bases sitting between them. The CDR3 covers 13 residues. CDR3 nucleotides: TGTGCCAGCAGCTTCGGAGTCTACAATGAGCAGTTCTTC. It encodes CASSFGVYNEQFF.

The rearrangement uses TRBV4-2 and TRBJ2-1; weak D call: TRBD2 (6 bases). The CDR3 covers 15 residues. V shed 1 base and J shed 9 bases, with 16 bases lying between them. Germline-derived CDR1 and CDR2 are LGHNA and YNFKEQ. CDR3 in DNA: TGTGCCAGCAGCCAAGCTTGGCGGGACCCGGGTGAGCAGTTCTTC. The encoded protein is CASSQAWRDPGEQFF.

This chain connects TRBV18 to TRBJ1-3; D is perhaps TRBD1 (6 bases). The CDR3 extends over 15 amino acids. Germline V gene sequence: CDR1 KGHSH, CDR2 LQKENI. With 2 bases removed from V and 0 bases from J, the gap between germline ends came to 8 bases. The CDR3 here is CASSPDRNSGNTIYF. The CDR3 DNA is TGTGCCAGCTCACCAGACAGGAACTCTGGAAACACCATATATTTT.

V gene TRBV5-8 combines with J gene TRBJ2-3; no clear D gene. CDR3 length: 13 residues. The germline V gene has CDR1 SGHTS and CDR2 YDEGEE. V lost 6 bases and J 0 bases, leaving 8 bases between the germline ends. The CDR3 loop is CASNTRSTDTQYF. The CDR3 DNA is TGTGCCAGCAACACCCGTAGCACAGATACGCAGTATTTT.

The chain uses TRBV10-3 and TRBJ2-7; 7 nucleotides match TRBD2. This CDR3 is built from 14 residues. Germline CDR1 ENHRY, CDR2 SYGVKD. Trimming removed 0 bases from V and 6 bases from J; junction bases left unmatched: 5. The CDR3: CAISESGGVGEQYF. DNA of the CDR3: TGTGCCATCAGTGAGTCTGGGGGGGTGGGCGAGCAGTACTTC.

V is TRBV7-2 and J is TRBJ2-7; D is undetermined. The CDR3 has 13 amino acids. V was trimmed by 1 base and J by 4 bases, leaving 8 bases between them. Per the germline V gene, CDR1 is SGHTA and CDR2 is FQGNSA. The CDR3 region has the DNA TGTGCCAGCAGCTTAGACTTCCAATACGAGCAGTACTTC. This translates into CASSLDFQYEQYF.

The J gene is TRBJ1-5, the V gene TRBV7-8, with D maybe TRBD1 (6 bases). V gave up 5 bases and J gave up 3 bases, with 11 bases separating them. Germline V gene lookup returns CDR1 SGHVS and CDR2 FQNEAQ. The CDR3 runs to 14 residues. CDR3 loop: CASSAGQLNQPQHF. DNA of the CDR3: TGTGCCAGCAGCGCAGGACAGCTCAATCAGCCCCAGCATTTT.

The rearrangement uses TRBV7-2 and TRBJ2-2, with 9 bases matching TRBD2. The CDR3 consists of 14 residues. Per germline, CDR1 SGHTA and CDR2 FQGNSA. V dropped 5 bases and J dropped 6; count of bases not matched to a gene: 4. This chain's CDR3 is CASSPIAGAGELFF. The CDR3 coding sequence is TGTGCCAGCAGCCCCATAGCGGGGGCCGGGGAGCTGTTTTTT.

V gene TRBV5-1 combines with J gene TRBJ2-1; the D gene could be TRBD1 or TRBD2 (5 bases each). Germline CDR1 is SGHRS and CDR2 is YFSETQ. V was clipped by 0 bases and J by 8 bases, with 15 bases between them. The CDR3 contains 15 residues. The CDR3 DNA sequence: TGCGCCAGCAGCTTGGGGCTAGATCGGGGCGATGAGCAGTTCTTC. Translating it yields CASSLGLDRGDEQFF.

Only a few counts were recorded for this clone. DNA for the CDR3: TGTGCCAGTAGCCTATCGCGGAGAGATACGCAGTATTTT. This gives the protein CASSLSRRDTQYF. The chain links TRBV19 to TRBJ2-3; no firm D call. This CDR3 spans 13 amino acids. With 6 bases removed from V and 5 bases from J, the gap between germline ends came to 12 bases. Germline V gene lookup returns CDR1 LNHDA and CDR2 SQIVND (reference sequence).